The next 24 T cell receptor beta chains were all read from a single sample in a study of metastatic and nonmetastatic thyroid tumors. TCRdb re-called clones from the PCR reads using MiXCR. The sample holds over 25,000 clones; about 18% are singletons and the top ten take approximately 8%. All patients were untreated before thyroid surgery. Sequencing was performed on blood. The receptors were gathered from a female donor with papillary thyroid cancer or a benign thyroid nodule (not recorded which). Some clones in this sample may be carry-over from other donors' samples.

This clone has just a few counts. The V gene is TRBV28, the J gene TRBJ1-6, with no clear D. CDR3 length equals 17 residues. From germline, CDR1 is MDHEN and CDR2 SYDVKM. Trimming removed 5 bases from V and 0 bases from J, with 14 bases in between. This chain's CDR3 is CASSPYMRSSYNSPLHF. The CDR3, as DNA: TGTGCCAGCAGTCCCTACATGCGGAGCTCCTATAATTCACCCCTCCACTTT.

This clone was recorded many times. The V call is TRBV5-1, the J call TRBJ2-7; 8 bases are a match to TRBD1. The V gene's germline CDR1 is SGHRS and CDR2 YFSETQ. V trimming: 0 bases; J trimming: 3 bases; junction bases outside the gene matches: 5. The CDR3 loop spans 15 amino acids. CDR3 protein: CASSLGAGGSYEQYF. DNA of the CDR3: TGCGCCAGCAGCTTGGGGGCAGGGGGCAGCTACGAGCAGTACTTC.

This clone was detected ten times or more. The chain recombines TRBV29-1 with TRBJ1-3; D is uncertain. This CDR3 is 13 amino acids long. Trimming took off 4 bases at V and 7 bases at J, with 14 bases between the two ends. Germline V gives CDR1 SQVTM, CDR2 ANQGSEA. The CDR3: CSVVGLAANTIYF. The CDR3 coding sequence is TGCAGCGTTGTTGGTTTGGCGGCCAACACCATATATTTT.

This clone was seen more than once but under ten times. The genes are TRBV28 and TRBJ2-5; D call uncertain. Germline values: CDR1 MDHEN, CDR2 SYDVKM. The CDR3 has 13 amino acids. V lost 6 bases and J 1 base, leaving 9 bases between the germline ends. DNA of the CDR3: TGTGCCAGCAGAGTAGCTCCCCAAGAGACCCAGTACTTC. This translates into CASRVAPQETQYF. The whole variable domain, remainder taken from reference TRBV28 and TRBJ2-5, is DVKVTQSSRYLVKRTGEKVFLECVQDMDHENMFWYRQDPGLGLRLIYFSYDVKMKEKGDIPEGYSVSREKKERFSLILESASTNQTSMYLCASRVAPQETQYFGPGTRLLVL.

There are a few counts of this clone. V usage is TRBV6-1 and J usage is TRBJ1-5, with 7 bases identical to TRBD1. The CDR3 sequence is 14 residues long. Trimming took 6 bases from V and 4 from J; bases not matched to a gene: 6. Germline CDR1 and CDR2: MNHNS and SASEGT. The CDR3 spells CASRRQGTNQPQHF. The CDR3 coding sequence is TGTGCCAGCAGGAGACAGGGAACGAATCAGCCCCAGCATTTT.

In its sample, this clone was seen many times. The rearrangement links TRBV9 to TRBJ1-4, with D tentatively TRBD1 (5 bases). V lost 0 bases, J lost 0 bases, and 6 bases lay in between. CDR1 and CDR2 from the germline V gene are SGDLS and YYNGEE. The CDR3 is 15 residues long. CDR3 in DNA: TGTGCCAGCAGCGTAGAGGGGACAACTAATGAAAAACTGTTTTTT. The encoded protein is CASSVEGTTNEKLFF.

This chain joins TRBV30 and TRBJ1-4, with a tentative D call TRBD1 (5 bases). The CDR3 is made up of 14 amino acids. Germline V gene lookup returns CDR1 GTSNPN and CDR2 SVGIG (reference sequence). The V gene lost 8 bases and the J gene lost 2 bases, with 15 bases spanning the gap. CDR3 sequence reads: CAARGGSTNEKLFF. DNA of the CDR3: TGTGCCGCCCGGGGGGGATCGACTAATGAAAAACTGTTTTTT. The complete variable domain, with remaining parts taken from reference TRBV30 and TRBJ1-4, reads SQTIHQWPATLVQPVGSPLSLECTVEGTSNPNLYWYRQAAGRGLQLLFYSVGIGQISSEVPQNLSASRPQDRQFILSSKKLLLSDSGFYLCAARGGSTNEKLFFGSGTQLSVL.

In its sample, this clone was seen a few times. The V gene is TRBV28, the J gene TRBJ1-2, with 10 bases matching TRBD1. Per the germline V gene, CDR1 is MDHEN and CDR2 is SYDVKM. The CDR3 contains 14 residues. J was trimmed by 5 bases and V by 8 bases; bases with no gene match: 8. CDR3 nucleotides: TGTGCCAGCTTAGGGACAGGGGAGGGGTATGGCTACACCTTC. Translation gives CASLGTGEGYGYTF.

About this clone: It may be a read error: a sequence one base away is much more abundant. The genes are TRBV14 and TRBJ1-2; D is unresolved. The germline CDR1 and CDR2 sequences are SGHDN and FVKESK. The CDR3 totals 13 residues. The chain's CDR3 is CASSQWQSYGYAF. For the CDR3, the DNA is TGTGCCAGCAGCCAATGGCAGAGCTATGGCTACGCCTTC.

This clone was observed many times. V usage is TRBV19 and J usage is TRBJ2-7; 11 bases are a match to TRBD1. Germline CDR1 is LNHDA and CDR2 is SQIVND (reference sequence). V dropped 3 bases and J dropped 6; count of bases not matched to a gene: 1. The CDR3 sequence is 13 residues long. The CDR3 nucleotides are TGTGCCAGTAGTATGGACAGGGGGCGCGAGCAGTACTTC. Protein sequence: CASSMDRGREQYF. Drawing the rest from reference TRBV19 and TRBJ2-7, the complete variable domain is DGGITQSPKYLFRKEGQNVTLSCEQNLNHDAMYWYRQDPGQGLRLIYYSQIVNDFQKGDIAEGYSVSREKKESFPLTVTSAQKNPTAFYLCASSMDRGREQYFGPGTRLTVT.

The table lists this clone with a few counts. The V call is TRBV19, the J call TRBJ1-2; D is unresolved. Germline CDR1 LNHDA, CDR2 SQIVND (reference sequence). Between the trimmed V and J ends, which lost 9 bases and 3 bases, there was a span of 8 bases. This CDR3 has 11 residues. The CDR3 DNA sequence: TGTGCCAGCTACCGGGACTATGGCTACACCTTC. Its translation is CASYRDYGYTF.

Judged by abundance, this clone is medium-sized (0.01 to 0.1%). The chain couples TRBV11-3 to TRBJ2-2; D gene uncertain. Trimming took 0 bases from V and 6 from J, leaving 11 bases between them. The CDR3 is 15 residues long. Germline V gene data show CDR1 as SGHNT and CDR2 as YENEEA. CDR3 nucleotide sequence: TGTGCCAGCAGCTTAGATAACACGGGCTCCGGGGAGCTGTTTTTT. It codes for CASSLDNTGSGELFF.

At least ten counts were recorded for this clone. V usage is TRBV19 and J usage is TRBJ2-5; no definite D call. Germline values: CDR1 LNHDA, CDR2 SQIVND (reference sequence). CDR3 length: 13 residues. V shed 1 base and J shed 4 bases, with 7 bases lying between them. CDR3 region: CASSIGVGETQYF. The CDR3 region has the DNA TGTGCCAGTAGTATAGGGGTCGGAGAGACCCAGTACTTC.

This clone was seen a few times. This chain joins TRBV7-6 and TRBJ2-1; D perhaps matches TRBD1 (5 bases). The germline V and J ends were trimmed by 1 base and 2 bases, with 9 bases remaining between them. The CDR3 spans 15 residues. The V gene's germline CDR1 is SGHVS and CDR2 FNYEAQ. Here the CDR3 reads CASSLGQGTYNEQFF. CDR3 nucleotides: TGTGCCAGCAGCTTAGGGCAGGGTACCTACAATGAGCAGTTCTTC. Full variable domain (missing parts from reference TRBV7-6 and TRBJ2-1): GAGVSQSPRYKVTKRGQDVALRCDPISGHVSLYWYRQALGQGPEFLTYFNYEAQQDKSGLPNDRFSAERPEGSISTLTIQRTEQRDSAMYRCASSLGQGTYNEQFFGPGTRLTVL.

By proportion, this clone is medium-sized. This chain joins TRBV30 and TRBJ2-1, with 9 bases that match TRBD2. The J segment lost 2 bases and the V segment lost 6 bases, leaving 2 bases of the junction unmatched. The germline CDR1 and CDR2 sequences are GTSNPN and SVGIG (reference sequence). This CDR3 region has 13 residues. CDR3 DNA: TGTGCCTGCCCTAGCGGGGCCTACAATGAGCAGTTCTTC. Translating gives CACPSGAYNEQFF. Combining the CDR3 with reference TRBV30 and TRBJ2-1 gives the whole variable domain SQTIHQWPATLVQPVGSPLSLECTVEGTSNPNLYWYRQAAGRGLQLLFYSVGIGQISSEVPQNLSASRPQDRQFILSSKKLLLSDSGFYLCACPSGAYNEQFFGPGTRLTVL.

V gene TRBV27 combines with J gene TRBJ1-1; D possibly corresponds to TRBD1 (6 bases). The CDR3 extends over 14 amino acids. Looked up from germline, CDR1 is MNHEY and CDR2 is SMNVEV (reference sequence). Trimming left V 6 bases short and J 4 bases short, with 15 bases between. The CDR3 nucleotides read TGTGCCAGCAGCAAATCCAGGGGTGGCACTGAAGCTTTCTTT. Its protein is CASSKSRGGTEAFF.

The chain carries TRBV7-9 and TRBJ1-1; TRBD1 is a possible D gene (5 bases). There are 13 residues in the CDR3. Germline V CDR1 and CDR2: SEHNR, FQNEAQ (reference sequence). V was shortened by 7 bases and J by 6 bases, with 15 bases between the two germline ends. CDR3 region: CASTILGGPEAFF. The CDR3 DNA sequence: TGTGCCAGCACCATTTTGGGGGGACCTGAAGCTTTCTTT.

The table lists this clone with a few counts. The rearrangement joins TRBV6-1 to TRBJ2-2, with D perhaps TRBD1 (6 bases). Trimming took 7 bases from V and 4 from J, leaving 13 bases between them. CDR3 length equals 14 residues. Germline-derived CDR1 and CDR2 are MNHNS and SASEGT. This CDR3 is CASKGGTVTGELFF. CDR3 DNA sequence: TGTGCCAGCAAAGGGGGAACCGTCACCGGGGAGCTGTTTTTT.

This clone was counted ten times or more. The CDR3 loop is CASSLGQGVDTEAFF. The DNA of the CDR3 is TGCGCCAGCAGCTTGGGGCAGGGGGTTGACACTGAAGCTTTCTTT. This chain uses TRBV5-1 with TRBJ1-1, with 7 bases lining up with TRBD1. This CDR3 spans 15 amino acids. Germline CDR1 and CDR2: SGHRS and YFSETQ. Trimming took 0 bases from V and 3 from J; bases not matched to a gene: 5.

The gene calls are TRBV5-1 and TRBJ1-2; no definite D call. Germline CDR1 is SGHRS and CDR2 is YFSETQ. CDR3 size: 14 residues. Trimming took 1 base from V and 6 from J, leaving 13 bases between them. The CDR3 loop reads CASSLLEAAHGYTF. DNA of the CDR3: TGCGCCAGCAGCTTGTTGGAGGCCGCACATGGCTACACCTTC.

For the CDR3, the DNA is TGCAGTGCTCCAAGCGACCGAGGTGGACGGGAGCAGTACTTC. As protein: CSAPSDRGGREQYF. The J gene is TRBJ2-7, the V gene TRBV20-1; D call uncertain. Germline lookup yields CDR1 DFQATT and CDR2 SNEGSKA (reference sequence). The CDR3 is made up of 14 amino acids. The V and J ends lost 5 bases and 7 bases respectively, with 21 bases between them.

This clone was seen repeatedly, ten times or more. The chain combines TRBV19 with TRBJ1-1, with a tentative D call TRBD1 (5 bases). Germline values: CDR1 LNHDA, CDR2 SQIVND (reference sequence). Trimming cost V 10 bases and J 5 bases, with 20 bases left between them. This CDR3 contains 14 residues. CDR3 in DNA: TGTGCCATCTCCGGCGGGGGAAGAGGGACTGAAGCTTTCTTT. Translating gives CAISGGGRGTEAFF.

This clone appeared many times. V usage is TRBV3-1 and J usage is TRBJ2-2; 10 nucleotides match TRBD1. V dropped 7 bases and J dropped 8; count of bases not matched to a gene: 4. The CDR3 runs to 13 residues. Looked up from germline, CDR1 is LGHDT and CDR2 is YNNKEL (reference sequence). This chain's CDR3 is CASKDRGTGELFF. In DNA, the CDR3 is TGTGCCAGCAAGGACAGGGGGACGGGGGAGCTGTTTTTT.

Many counts were recorded for this clone. Here the CDR3 reads CASTIRTVAYEQYF. CDR3 DNA: TGTGCCAGCACCATTCGGACAGTCGCCTACGAGCAGTACTTC. The chain uses TRBV5-6 and TRBJ2-7; weak D call: TRBD1 (6 bases). Trimming stripped 6 bases from V and 2 bases from J, with 15 bases between. The germline gives CDR1 SGHDT, CDR2 YYEEEE. The CDR3 spans 14 residues.